A single sample is the source of the 18 T cell receptor beta chains below, sequenced in a study of Ad26.COV2.S vaccination and SARS-CoV-2 variants. This table comes from immunoSEQ multiplex PCR, and its TCRdb copy is limited to in-frame clones, with some not included. The data show roughly 320,000 clones, with 85% to 90% seen just once and under 2% held by the top ten. As for treatment: some 19 received Ad26.COV2.S at low or high dose, single or two shots; about 5 received placebo; per-sample allocation not given. Vaccine and placebo recipients were sampled on day 63 after the first injection. This specimen consisted of peripheral blood, obtained in a trial of Ad26.COV2.S vaccine versus placebo. These receptors were obtained from a person between 18 and 65 years old who received the Ad26.COV2.S COVID-19 vaccine or a placebo.

The chain joins TRBV5-6 to TRBJ2-2; TRBD1 agrees at 7 bases. V lost 4 bases to trimming and J lost 5 bases; unmatched junction nucleotides: 2. The CDR3 is made up of 13 amino acids. CDR1 and CDR2 from the germline V gene are SGHDT and YYEEEE. CDR3 bases: TGTGCCAGCAGCCAACAGGGGACCGGGGAGCTGTTTTTT. Amino acid sequence: CASSQQGTGELFF. The full variable domain, its missing parts supplied by reference TRBV5-6 and TRBJ2-2, is DAGVTQSPTHLIKTRGQQVTLRCSPKSGHDTVSWYQQALGQGPQFIFQYYEEEERQRGNFPDRFSGHQFPNYSSELNVNALLLGDSALYLCASSQQGTGELFFGEGSRLTVL.

This clone has only one observation. The J gene is TRBJ2-1, the V gene TRBV3-1 (or the pseudogene TRBV3-2); TRBD2 aligns across 13 bases. The CDR3 sequence is 16 residues long. V dropped 1 base and J dropped 8; count of bases not matched to a gene: 5. Germline V lookup: CDR1 LGHDT, CDR2 YNNKEL (reference sequence). The CDR3, as DNA: TGTGCCAGCAGCCAAGTACTAGCGGGGGGGCTCGATGAGCAGTTCTTC. Translating gives CASSQVLAGGLDEQFF.

The chain couples TRBV4-1 to TRBJ1-1; D might be TRBD1 (5 bases). Germline V lookup: CDR1 MGHRA, CDR2 YSYEKL. V shed 1 base and J shed 4 bases, with 10 bases lying between them. The CDR3 extends over 14 amino acids. CDR3 bases: TGCGCCAGCAGCCAAGGTGTGGGGGGCACTGAAGCTTTCTTT. Encoded protein: CASSQGVGGTEAFF.

The rearrangement uses TRBV3-1 (or the pseudogene TRBV3-2) and TRBJ1-4, with 7 bases aligning to TRBD1. Per the germline V gene, CDR1 is LGHDT and CDR2 is YNNKEL (reference sequence). CDR3 length equals 13 residues. V lost 4 bases and J lost 12; bases outside the gene matches: 8. CDR3: CASSLQGGGELFF. CDR3 coding DNA: TGTGCCAGCAGCCTGCAGGGGGGTGGGGAACTGTTTTTT.

This clone was counted a few times. This chain connects TRBV5-4 to TRBJ1-1; tentative D call: TRBD1 (6 bases). V lost 1 base and J 2 bases, leaving 9 bases between the germline ends. Per the germline V gene, CDR1 is SGHNT and CDR2 is YYREEE (reference sequence). The CDR3 length is 14 residues. This CDR3 is CASSLTGTNTEAFF. In DNA, the CDR3 is TGTGCCAGCAGCTTGACAGGGACCAACACTGAAGCTTTCTTT.

This clone was counted a single time. Other DNA sequences in this specimen translate into the identical CDR3. The rearrangement uses TRBV7-9 and TRBJ2-7; possible D gene TRBD1, 6 bases. This CDR3 spans 12 amino acids. CDR1 is SEHNR, CDR2 FQNEAQ, per germline (reference sequence). Trimming pared 3 bases from V and 7 bases from J, leaving 10 bases between. CDR3 in DNA: TGTGCCAGCAGCTTCCCAACAGGGGAGCAGTACTTC. It specifies CASSFPTGEQYF.

The chain joins TRBV29-1 to TRBJ2-2; a possible D gene is TRBD2 (5 bases). The V and J ends lost 7 bases and 4 bases respectively, with 16 bases between them. CDR3 length: 14 amino acids. CDR1 is SQVTM, CDR2 ANQGSEA, per germline. The CDR3 DNA is TGCAGCGCCAGACGACCGGGGTCCACCGGGGAGCTGTTTTTT. Protein sequence: CSARRPGSTGELFF.

This clone is a singleton in its sample. The genes are TRBV30 and TRBJ2-7; 10 nucleotides align to TRBD1. The CDR3 runs to 15 residues. Germline V gene sequence: CDR1 GTSNPN, CDR2 SVGIG (reference sequence). With 0 bases clipped from V and 2 bases from J, the junction kept 4 bases outside the gene matches. The CDR3 nucleotides are TGTGCCTGGAGTGTATCGGGGACAGGGGCCTACGAGCAGTACTTC. Translation: CAWSVSGTGAYEQYF.

The gene calls are TRBV9 and TRBJ2-5; TRBD2 is a possible D gene (6 bases). The V gene lost 0 bases and the J gene lost 7 bases, with 16 bases spanning the gap. The CDR3 contains 15 residues. Germline CDR1 and CDR2: SGDLS and YYNGEE. In DNA form, the CDR3 reads TGTGCCAGCAGCGTAGGAAGGGGAGGCGAGGGGACCCAGTACTTC. Its protein product is CASSVGRGGEGTQYF.

This clone was detected a few times. The chain employs TRBV19 and TRBJ1-1, with D possibly TRBD1 on 6 matching bases. This CDR3 has 12 amino acids. CDR1 and CDR2 (germline): LNHDA, SQIVND (reference sequence). Trimming stripped 9 bases from V and 2 bases from J, with 10 bases between. The CDR3 DNA reads TGTGCCAGCCGCAGGGGTAACACTGAAGCTTTCTTT. Its protein product is CASRRGNTEAFF.

V gene TRBV5-6 combines with J gene TRBJ1-1; maybe TRBD1 (5 bases). This CDR3 has 17 residues. V lost 2 bases and J lost 1, with 18 bases in between. CDR1 is SGHDT, CDR2 YYEEEE, per germline. CDR3 coding DNA: TGTGCCAGCAGCTTTTTCCGGGACGGACCTTCGAACACTGAAGCTTTCTTT. This codes for CASSFFRDGPSNTEAFF.

The gene calls are TRBV30 and TRBJ1-4; D ambiguous. The V end lost 3 bases, the J end lost 4 bases, and 3 bases lay between the germline ends. CDR1 GTSNPN and CDR2 SVGIG come from the germline V gene (reference sequence). The CDR3 is made up of 11 amino acids. As DNA, the CDR3 is TGTGCCTGGAGCAATAATGAAAAACTGTTTTTT. It encodes CAWSNNEKLFF.

The J gene is TRBJ1-4, the V gene TRBV4-3; no reliable D call. This CDR3 region has 15 residues. Germline V CDR1 and CDR2: LGHNA, YSLEER. V was pared by 0 bases and J by 8 bases, with 13 bases between. The CDR3 spells CASSQEERLTEKLFF. CDR3 DNA sequence: TGCGCCAGCAGCCAAGAGGAACGACTCACCGAAAAACTGTTTTTT.

The chain combines TRBV7-2 with TRBJ2-1, with 9 bases lining up with TRBD2. Germline V lookup: CDR1 SGHTA, CDR2 FQGNSA. Unmatched junction bases numbered 3, after V lost 3 bases and J lost 9 bases. The CDR3 loop spans 13 amino acids. The CDR3 region has the DNA TGTGCCAGCAGCTTGGAGCGGGGGGCTGAGCAGTTCTTC. It codes for CASSLERGAEQFF.

This clone was seen a handful of times. The rearrangement uses TRBV19 and TRBJ1-1, with D perhaps matching TRBD1 (6 bases). Per the germline V gene, CDR1 is LNHDA and CDR2 is SQIVND (reference sequence). There are 14 residues in the CDR3. V was pared by 7 bases and J by 1 base, with 13 bases between. The CDR3 is CASKWTERNTEAFF. The DNA for the CDR3 is TGTGCCAGTAAGTGGACAGAGAGGAACACTGAAGCTTTCTTT. The full variable domain, with the rest looked up from reference TRBV19 and TRBJ1-1, is DGGITQSPKYLFRKEGQNVTLSCEQNLNHDAMYWYRQDPGQGLRLIYYSQIVNDFQKGDIAEGYSVSREKKESFPLTVTSAQKNPTAFYLCASKWTERNTEAFFGQGTRLTVV.

The chain carries TRBV5-6 and TRBJ1-2; TRBD1 aligns across 9 bases. V trimming: 2 bases; J trimming: 8 bases; junction bases outside the gene matches: 7. The CDR3 length is 14 residues. Germline V gene sequence: CDR1 SGHDT, CDR2 YYEEEE. CDR3 DNA: TGTGCCAGCAGCTTTATGGACAGGGGAAGCGGCTACACCTTC. It is translated as CASSFMDRGSGYTF. The full variable domain, its missing parts supplied by reference TRBV5-6 and TRBJ1-2, is DAGVTQSPTHLIKTRGQQVTLRCSPKSGHDTVSWYQQALGQGPQFIFQYYEEEERQRGNFPDRFSGHQFPNYSSELNVNALLLGDSALYLCASSFMDRGSGYTFGSGTRLTVV.

V and J are TRBV4-1 and TRBJ2-3; 11 positions match TRBD2. CDR1 is MGHRA, CDR2 YSYEKL, per germline. The CDR3 spans 18 residues. V was clipped by 2 bases and J by 1 base; unmatched bases: 8. The CDR3 region is CASSQTSGGRRGTDTQYF. For the CDR3, the DNA is TGCGCCAGCAGCCAAACTAGCGGGGGCCGGCGGGGCACAGATACGCAGTATTTT.

This clone has a single count. The chain recombines TRBV6-4 with TRBJ2-2; D gene unclear. Germline V lookup: CDR1 MRHNA, CDR2 SNTAGT. Trimming left V 2 bases short and J 4 bases short, with 5 bases between. The CDR3 is made up of 13 amino acids. CDR3 sequence reads: CASSDQPTGELFF. CDR3 in DNA: TGTGCCAGCAGTGACCAGCCCACCGGGGAGCTGTTTTTT.